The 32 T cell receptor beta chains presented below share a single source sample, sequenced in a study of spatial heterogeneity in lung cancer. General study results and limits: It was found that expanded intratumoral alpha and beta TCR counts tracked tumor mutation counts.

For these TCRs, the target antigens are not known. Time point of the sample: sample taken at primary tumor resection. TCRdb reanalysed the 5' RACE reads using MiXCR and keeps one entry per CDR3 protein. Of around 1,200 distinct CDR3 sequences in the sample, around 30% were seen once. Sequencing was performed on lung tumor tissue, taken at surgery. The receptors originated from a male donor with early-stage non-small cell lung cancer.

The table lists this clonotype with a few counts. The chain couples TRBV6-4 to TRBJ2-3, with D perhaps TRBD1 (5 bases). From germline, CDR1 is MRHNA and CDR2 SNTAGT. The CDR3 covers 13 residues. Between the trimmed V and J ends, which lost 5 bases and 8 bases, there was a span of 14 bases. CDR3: CASSSDIRGTQYF. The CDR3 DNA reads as TGTGCCAGCAGTAGTGACATTAGGGGTACGCAGTATTTT.

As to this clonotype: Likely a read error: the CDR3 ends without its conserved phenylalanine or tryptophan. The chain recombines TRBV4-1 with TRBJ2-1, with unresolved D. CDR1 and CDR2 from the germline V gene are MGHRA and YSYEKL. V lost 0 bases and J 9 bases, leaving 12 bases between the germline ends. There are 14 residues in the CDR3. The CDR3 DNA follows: TGCGCCAGCAGCCAAGAGTTTGATATGGGTGAGCAGTTCCTC. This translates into CASSQEFDMGEQFL.

CDR3 in amino acids: CSALAPGATSTDTQYF. The CDR3 region has the DNA TGCAGTGCTCTCGCCCCCGGGGCAACTAGCACAGATACGCAGTATTTT. V is TRBV20-1 and J is TRBJ2-3; D tentatively reads TRBD1 or TRBD2 (5 bases each). Germline V gives CDR1 DFQATT, CDR2 SNEGSKA (reference sequence). Trimming stripped 5 bases from V and 0 bases from J, with 18 bases between. There are 16 residues in the CDR3.

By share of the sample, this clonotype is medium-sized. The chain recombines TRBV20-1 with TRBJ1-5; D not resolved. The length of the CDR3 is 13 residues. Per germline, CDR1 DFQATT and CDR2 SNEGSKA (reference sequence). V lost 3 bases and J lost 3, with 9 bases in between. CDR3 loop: CSASDGNNQPQHF. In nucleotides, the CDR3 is TGCAGTGCTAGCGACGGCAACAATCAGCCCCAGCATTTT.

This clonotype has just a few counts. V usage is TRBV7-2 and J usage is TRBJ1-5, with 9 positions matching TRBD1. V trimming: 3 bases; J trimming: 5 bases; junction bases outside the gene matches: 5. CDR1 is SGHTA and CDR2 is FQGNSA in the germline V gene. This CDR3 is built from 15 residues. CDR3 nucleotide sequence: TGTGCCAGCAGCTTTGCTAGACAGGGGGATCAGCCCCAGCATTTT. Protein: CASSFARQGDQPQHF.

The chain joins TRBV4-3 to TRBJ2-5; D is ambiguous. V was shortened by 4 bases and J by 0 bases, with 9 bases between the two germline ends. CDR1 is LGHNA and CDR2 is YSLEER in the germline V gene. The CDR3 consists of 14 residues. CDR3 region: CASSPQSYQETQYF. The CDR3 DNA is TGCGCCAGCAGCCCGCAGTCGTACCAAGAGACCCAGTACTTC.

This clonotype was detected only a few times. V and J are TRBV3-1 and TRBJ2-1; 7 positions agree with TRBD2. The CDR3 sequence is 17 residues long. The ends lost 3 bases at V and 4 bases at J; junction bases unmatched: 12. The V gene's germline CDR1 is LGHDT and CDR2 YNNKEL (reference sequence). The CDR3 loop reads CASSHERGGPEYNEQFF. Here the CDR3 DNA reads TGTGCCAGCAGCCATGAGCGGGGAGGCCCTGAATACAATGAGCAGTTCTTC.

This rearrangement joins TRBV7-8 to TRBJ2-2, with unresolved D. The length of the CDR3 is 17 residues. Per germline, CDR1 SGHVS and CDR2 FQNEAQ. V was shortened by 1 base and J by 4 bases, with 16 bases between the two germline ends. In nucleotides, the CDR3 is TGTGCCAGCAGCTTAGGGGTAGGGAAGGTTCGCACCGGGGAGCTGTTTTTT. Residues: CASSLGVGKVRTGELFF.

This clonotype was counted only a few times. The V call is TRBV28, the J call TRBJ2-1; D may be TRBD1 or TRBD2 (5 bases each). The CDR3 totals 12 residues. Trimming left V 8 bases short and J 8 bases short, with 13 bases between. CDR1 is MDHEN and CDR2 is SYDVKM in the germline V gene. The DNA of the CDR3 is TGTGCCAGCCGGGACCCCCCAGATGAGCAGTTCTTC. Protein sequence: CASRDPPDEQFF.

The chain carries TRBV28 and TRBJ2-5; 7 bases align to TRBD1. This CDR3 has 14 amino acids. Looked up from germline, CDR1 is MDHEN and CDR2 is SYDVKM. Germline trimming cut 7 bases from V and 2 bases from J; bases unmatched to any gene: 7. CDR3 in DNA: TGTGCCAGCACTTACGGACAGGTTCAAGAGACCCAGTACTTC. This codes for CASTYGQVQETQYF.

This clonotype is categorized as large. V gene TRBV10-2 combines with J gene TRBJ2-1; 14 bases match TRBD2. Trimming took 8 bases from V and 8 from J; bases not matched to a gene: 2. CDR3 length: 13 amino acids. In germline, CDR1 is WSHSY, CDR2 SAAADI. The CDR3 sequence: CASRLAGGDEQFF. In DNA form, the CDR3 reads TGCGCCAGCCGACTAGCGGGAGGGGATGAGCAGTTCTTC.

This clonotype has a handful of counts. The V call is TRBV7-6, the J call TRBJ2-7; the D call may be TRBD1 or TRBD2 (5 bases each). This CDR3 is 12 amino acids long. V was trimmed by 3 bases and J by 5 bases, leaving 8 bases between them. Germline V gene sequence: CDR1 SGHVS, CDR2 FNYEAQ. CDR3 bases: TGTGCCAGCAGCTTGAGGGGCAACGAGCAGTACTTC. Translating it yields CASSLRGNEQYF.

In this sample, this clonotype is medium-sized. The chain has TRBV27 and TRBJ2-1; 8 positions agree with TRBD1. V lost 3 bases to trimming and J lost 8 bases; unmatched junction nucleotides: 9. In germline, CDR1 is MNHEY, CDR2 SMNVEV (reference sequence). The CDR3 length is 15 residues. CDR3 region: CASSFMAAGGHEQFF. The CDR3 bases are TGTGCCAGCAGTTTCATGGCGGCAGGGGGCCATGAGCAGTTCTTC.

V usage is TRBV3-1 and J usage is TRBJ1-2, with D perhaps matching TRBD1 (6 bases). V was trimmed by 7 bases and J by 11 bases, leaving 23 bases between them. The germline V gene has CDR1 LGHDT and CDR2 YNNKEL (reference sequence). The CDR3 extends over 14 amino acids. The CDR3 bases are TGTGCCAGCACCCGGGGGGCTACATCTGGATCATACACCTTC. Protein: CASTRGATSGSYTF.

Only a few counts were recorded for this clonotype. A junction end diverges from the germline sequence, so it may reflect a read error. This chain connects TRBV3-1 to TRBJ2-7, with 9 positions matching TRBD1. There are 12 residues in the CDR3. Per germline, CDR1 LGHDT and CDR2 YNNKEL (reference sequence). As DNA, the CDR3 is TGTGCCAGCAGCCAAGCCGGGACAGGGCCACACTTC. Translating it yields CASSQAGTGPHF.

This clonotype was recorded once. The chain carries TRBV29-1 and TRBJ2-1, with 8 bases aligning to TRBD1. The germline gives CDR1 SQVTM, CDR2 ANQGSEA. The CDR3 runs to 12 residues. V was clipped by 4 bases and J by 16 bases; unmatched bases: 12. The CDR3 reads CSVGRSGTGKFF. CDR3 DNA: TGCAGCGTTGGGCGTTCCGGGACAGGCAAATTCTTC.

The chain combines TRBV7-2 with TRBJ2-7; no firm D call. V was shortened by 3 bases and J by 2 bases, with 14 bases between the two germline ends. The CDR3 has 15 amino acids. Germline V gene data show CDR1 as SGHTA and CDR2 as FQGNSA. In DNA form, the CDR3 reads TGTGCCAGCAGCTTTTCTGGGTCCCTACCCTACGAGCAGTACTTC. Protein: CASSFSGSLPYEQYF.

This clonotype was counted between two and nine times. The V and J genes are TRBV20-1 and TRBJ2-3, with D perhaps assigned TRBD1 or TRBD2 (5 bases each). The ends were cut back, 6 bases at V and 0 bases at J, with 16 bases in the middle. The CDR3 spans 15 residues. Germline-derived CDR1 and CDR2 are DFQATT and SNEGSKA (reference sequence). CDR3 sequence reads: CSANAGTASTDTQYF. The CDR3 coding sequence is TGCAGTGCAAACGCAGGGACCGCCAGCACAGATACGCAGTATTTT.

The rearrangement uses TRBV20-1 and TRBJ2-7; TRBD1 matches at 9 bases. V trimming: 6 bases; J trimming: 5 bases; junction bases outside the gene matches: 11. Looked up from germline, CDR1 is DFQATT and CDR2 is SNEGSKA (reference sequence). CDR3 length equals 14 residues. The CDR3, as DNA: TGCAGTGCCGGGACCGGGACAGGGATCAACGAGCAGTACTTC. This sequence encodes CSAGTGTGINEQYF.

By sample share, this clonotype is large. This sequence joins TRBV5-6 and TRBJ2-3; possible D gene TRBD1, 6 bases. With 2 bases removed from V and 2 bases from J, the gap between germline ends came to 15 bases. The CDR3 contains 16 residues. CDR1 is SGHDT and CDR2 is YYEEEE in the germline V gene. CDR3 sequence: CASSLRGGGDTDTQYF. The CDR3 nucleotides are TGTGCCAGCAGCTTACGAGGGGGTGGCGACACAGATACGCAGTATTTT.

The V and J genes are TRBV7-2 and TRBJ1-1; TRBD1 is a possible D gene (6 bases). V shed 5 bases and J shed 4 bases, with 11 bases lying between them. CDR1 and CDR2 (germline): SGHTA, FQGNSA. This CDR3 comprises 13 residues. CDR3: CASSPTGRTEAFF. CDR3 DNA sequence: TGTGCCAGCAGCCCTACAGGGCGCACTGAAGCTTTCTTT.

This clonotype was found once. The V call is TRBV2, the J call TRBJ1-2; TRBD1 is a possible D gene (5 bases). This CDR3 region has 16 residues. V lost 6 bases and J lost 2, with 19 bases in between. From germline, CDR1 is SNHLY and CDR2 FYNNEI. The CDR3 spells CASRPLIPAGNYGYTF. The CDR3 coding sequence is TGTGCCAGCAGGCCCCTCATTCCGGCAGGGAACTATGGCTACACCTTC.

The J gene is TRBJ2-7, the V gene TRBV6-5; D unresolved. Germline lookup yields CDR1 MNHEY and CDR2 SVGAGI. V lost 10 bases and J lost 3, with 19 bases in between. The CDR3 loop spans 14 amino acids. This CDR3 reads CATTIRSPGYEQYF. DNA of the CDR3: TGTGCCACCACAATCAGGTCCCCGGGCTACGAGCAGTACTTC.

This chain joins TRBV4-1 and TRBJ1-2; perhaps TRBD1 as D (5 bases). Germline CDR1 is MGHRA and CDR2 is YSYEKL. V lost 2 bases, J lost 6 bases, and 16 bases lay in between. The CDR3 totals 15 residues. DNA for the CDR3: TGCGCCAGCAGCCAAACGACTGAACAGGAGAATGGCTACACCTTC. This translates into CASSQTTEQENGYTF.

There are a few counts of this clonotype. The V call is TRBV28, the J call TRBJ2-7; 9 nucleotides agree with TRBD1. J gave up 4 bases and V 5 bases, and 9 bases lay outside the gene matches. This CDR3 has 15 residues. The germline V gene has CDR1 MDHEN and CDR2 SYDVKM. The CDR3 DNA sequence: TGTGCCAGCAGTGCCTCCGGGACAGGGCGGTACGAGCAGTACTTC. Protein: CASSASGTGRYEQYF.

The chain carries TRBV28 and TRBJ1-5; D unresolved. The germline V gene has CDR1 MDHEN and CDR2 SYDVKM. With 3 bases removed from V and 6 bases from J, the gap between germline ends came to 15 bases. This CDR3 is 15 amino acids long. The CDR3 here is CASSFPHSWGQPQHF. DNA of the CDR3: TGTGCCAGCAGTTTTCCACACAGCTGGGGTCAGCCCCAGCATTTT.

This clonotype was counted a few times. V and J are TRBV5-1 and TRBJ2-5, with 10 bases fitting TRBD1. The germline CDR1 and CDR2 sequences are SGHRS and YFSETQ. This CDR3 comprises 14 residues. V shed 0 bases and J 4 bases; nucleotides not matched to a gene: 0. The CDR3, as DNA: TGCGCCAGCAGCTTGGGGGACAGGGGAGAGACCCAGTACTTC. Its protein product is CASSLGDRGETQYF.

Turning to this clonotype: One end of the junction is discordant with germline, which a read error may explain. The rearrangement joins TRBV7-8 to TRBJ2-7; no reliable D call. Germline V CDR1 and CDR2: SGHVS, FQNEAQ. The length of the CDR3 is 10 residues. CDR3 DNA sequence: TGTGCCAGCGGCTTGGACGAGCAGTACTTC. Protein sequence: CASGLDEQYF.

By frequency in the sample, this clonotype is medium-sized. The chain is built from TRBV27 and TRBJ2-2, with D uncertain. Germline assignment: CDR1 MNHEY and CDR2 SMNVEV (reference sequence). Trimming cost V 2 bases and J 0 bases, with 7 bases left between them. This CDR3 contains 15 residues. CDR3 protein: CASSLEAPNTGELFF. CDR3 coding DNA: TGTGCCAGCAGTTTAGAGGCACCGAACACCGGGGAGCTGTTTTTT.

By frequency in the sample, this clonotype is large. CDR3 in DNA: TGCGCCAGCAGCGGGGGGACAGGCGTCGCCACCCTAGCCAAAAACATTCAGTACTTC. It is translated as CASSGGTGVATLAKNIQYF. The chain joins TRBV5-1 to TRBJ2-4, with 8 nucleotides matching TRBD1. Germline CDR1 SGHRS, CDR2 YFSETQ. Unmatched junction bases numbered 15, after V lost 4 bases and J lost 0 bases. The CDR3 totals 19 residues.

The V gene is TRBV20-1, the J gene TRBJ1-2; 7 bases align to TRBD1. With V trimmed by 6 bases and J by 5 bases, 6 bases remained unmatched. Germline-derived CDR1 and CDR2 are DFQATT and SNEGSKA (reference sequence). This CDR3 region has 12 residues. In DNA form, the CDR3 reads TGCAGTGCCACCGGGACAGCGTATGGCTACACCTTC. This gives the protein CSATGTAYGYTF.

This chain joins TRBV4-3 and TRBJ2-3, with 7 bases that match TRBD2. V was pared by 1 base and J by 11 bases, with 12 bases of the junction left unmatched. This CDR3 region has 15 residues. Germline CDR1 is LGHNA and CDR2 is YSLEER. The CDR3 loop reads CASSQVGDYSGRQYF. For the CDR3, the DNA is TGCGCCAGCAGCCAAGTGGGGGACTATAGCGGCAGGCAGTATTTT.